The 20 T cell receptor beta chains below all came from one sample that was sequenced in a study of beta chain features in type 1 diabetes (dated by TCRdb to about 2018). The library was built by means of the immunoSEQ multiplex PCR assay. The entire amount of isolated RNA was reverse transcribed using the High Capacity cDNA Reverse Transcription Kit, so the sequenced TCRB transcripts were expressed ones. The clones in this table, taken by TCRdb from immuneACCESS, are in-frame only. Not every clone is retained; where verified, under half of the shortfall comes from an unresolved V gene, and the cause of the rest is unknown. This sample has about 250,000 clones in its table, and 13% to 15% of those were observed once. The ten largest account for about 0.03% of the sample. The sample comprised naive CD4+ T cells from blood. The cell subset or site label, as the study defines it: true naive CD4+ T cells. All receptors derive from a woman in her thirties or forties in good health.

This clone was counted only a few times. V usage is TRBV2 and J usage is TRBJ2-7; D call uncertain. The length of the CDR3 is 15 residues. Germline CDR1 and CDR2: SNHLY and FYNNEI. V was clipped by 5 bases and J by 6 bases, with 20 bases between them. The CDR3 loop is CASSLKTRLFGEQYF. Written as DNA, the CDR3 is TGTGCCAGCAGTCTCAAGACACGGTTATTCGGCGAGCAGTACTTC.

In its sample, this clone was seen a few times. V is TRBV29-1 and J is TRBJ1-1, with a weak D call TRBD1 (5 bases). Germline CDR1 SQVTM, CDR2 ANQGSEA. The CDR3 is made up of 14 amino acids. Trimming cost V 4 bases and J 4 bases, with 16 bases left between them. This CDR3 is CSVVGDRTPTEAFF. CDR3 in DNA: TGCAGCGTTGTCGGTGACAGAACCCCCACTGAAGCTTTCTTT.

This chain joins TRBV19 and TRBJ1-6, with TRBD1 identical over 7 bases. After removal of 3 bases from V and 9 bases from J, the junction contained 8 bases not matched to a gene. Germline V CDR1 and CDR2: LNHDA, SQIVND (reference sequence). The CDR3 has 15 amino acids. The CDR3 bases are TGTGCCAGTAGTATCGGGACAGTAAATATTTCACCCCTCCACTTT. Protein product: CASSIGTVNISPLHF.

The CDR3 coding sequence is TGTGCCAGCAGCTTATTTCGGGACATGGGGTACGAGCAGTACTTC. It is translated as CASSLFRDMGYEQYF. The chain links TRBV7-2 to TRBJ2-7, with a possible D match to TRBD1 (6 bases). CDR1 and CDR2 from the germline V gene are SGHTA and FQGNSA. The CDR3 runs 15 residues. V lost 2 bases, J lost 4 bases, and 15 bases lay in between.

Only a few counts were recorded for this clone. The J gene is TRBJ1-5, the V gene TRBV27, with D perhaps TRBD1 (6 bases). V lost 5 bases and J 4 bases, leaving 18 bases between the germline ends. CDR3 length: 16 residues. Germline CDR1 reads MNHEY; CDR2 reads SMNVEV (reference sequence). The CDR3 region has the DNA TGTGCCAGCAGTGTAACAGGGCCTATTCGTAATCAGCCCCAGCATTTT. Translation gives CASSVTGPIRNQPQHF.

This chain connects TRBV1 to TRBJ2-7; TRBD2 reflects the table's D call only, with no check against the DNA. TRBV1 has pseudogene status. The CDR3 contains 16 residues. The CDR3 DNA sequence: TGCACCAGCAGCCAAGCCCCCCGCTTTTTCGGAGCCGAGCAGTACTTC. Its translation is CTSSQAPRFFGAEQYF.

This clone was seen only a few times. The J gene is TRBJ2-7, the V gene TRBV4-2, with TRBD1 matching 9 bases. V lost 2 bases to trimming and J lost 1 base; unmatched junction nucleotides: 12. This CDR3 is 18 amino acids long. Germline CDR1 is LGHNA and CDR2 is YNFKEQ. The CDR3 DNA reads as TGTGCCAGCAGCCAATTACGACGCCGGACAGGGGAATCCTACGAGCAGTACTTC. This encodes CASSQLRRRTGESYEQYF.

This clone was seen more than once but under ten times. The V gene is TRBV6-6, the J gene TRBJ2-7, with 8 bases fitting TRBD1. The germline CDR1 and CDR2 sequences are MNHNY and SVGAGI (reference sequence). The J segment lost 1 base and the V segment lost 6 bases, leaving 2 bases of the junction unmatched. The CDR3 sequence is 13 residues long. The CDR3: CASRWTGSYEQYF. The CDR3 DNA sequence: TGTGCCAGCAGATGGACAGGGTCCTACGAGCAGTACTTC.

This clone was picked up a small number of times. CDR3 amino acids: CASSPPPSGGMGDEQFF. The CDR3, as DNA: TGTGCCAGCTCACCACCTCCTAGCGGGGGGATGGGGGATGAGCAGTTCTTC. The chain recombines TRBV18 with TRBJ2-1; 11 positions match TRBD2. Germline trimming cut 0 bases from V and 8 bases from J; bases unmatched to any gene: 9. This CDR3 contains 17 residues. In germline, CDR1 is KGHSH, CDR2 LQKENI.

This clone appeared a few times. The chain recombines TRBV7-9 with TRBJ2-3; the D gene is possibly TRBD2 (6 bases). Trimming took off 5 bases at V and 6 bases at J, with 15 bases between the two ends. CDR3 length equals 14 residues. CDR1 and CDR2 (germline): SEHNR, FQNEAQ (reference sequence). CDR3 coding DNA: TGTGCCAGCAGCCCCTCGGGACTTCAGGATACGCAGTATTTT. Translated: CASSPSGLQDTQYF.

The chain links TRBV4-3 to TRBJ2-7; 9 nucleotides align to TRBD1. This CDR3 has 17 amino acids. Per the germline V gene, CDR1 is LGHNA and CDR2 is YSLEER. The V segment lost 0 bases and the J segment 0 bases; nucleotides outside the gene matches: 6. The CDR3 coding sequence is TGCGCCAGCAGCCAAGAAGGGGGGACAGGGATCTCCTACGAGCAGTACTTC. It is translated as CASSQEGGTGISYEQYF.

The chain uses TRBV11-2 and TRBJ2-4; tentative D call: TRBD2 (6 bases). The CDR3 covers 13 residues. Germline lookup yields CDR1 SGHAT and CDR2 FQNNGV. Trimming took off 3 bases at V and 8 bases at J, with 11 bases between the two ends. The CDR3: CASSFKGEDIQYF. The DNA for the CDR3 is TGTGCCAGCAGCTTCAAAGGGGAGGACATTCAGTACTTC.

A few counts support this clone. The chain couples TRBV7-2 to TRBJ2-5; D might be TRBD2 (7 bases). This CDR3 is 15 amino acids long. V lost 5 bases to trimming and J lost 4 bases, with 17 bases between them. CDR1 and CDR2 (germline): SGHTA, FQGNSA. The CDR3 bases are TGTGCCAGCAGCCAGGGGACTACGTTACGAGAGACCCAGTACTTC. Amino acids: CASSQGTTLRETQYF.

For this clone: The same CDR3 is also encoded by other DNA sequences in this sample. This chain links TRBV5-1 with TRBJ1-2; maybe TRBD1 (6 bases). Trimming cost V 4 bases and J 4 bases, with 11 bases left between them. This CDR3 is built from 13 residues. Germline values: CDR1 SGHRS, CDR2 YFSETQ. The CDR3 region has the DNA TGCGCCAGCAGCCCGGACAGAGTCTATGGCTACACCTTC. Amino acid sequence: CASSPDRVYGYTF.

The sample holds many counts of this clone. The V call is TRBV7-9, the J call TRBJ2-1; D may be TRBD1 (6 bases). CDR3 length equals 16 residues. CDR1 and CDR2 from the germline V gene are SEHNR and FQNEAQ (reference sequence). The germline V and J ends were trimmed by 5 bases and 6 bases, with 20 bases remaining between them. This CDR3 is CASSLRSGTKPNEQFF. CDR3 in DNA: TGTGCCAGCAGCCTCCGGTCCGGGACAAAGCCCAATGAGCAGTTCTTC.

This clone was counted between two and nine times. The chain links TRBV4-2 to TRBJ2-7; 13 bases align to TRBD2. With 1 base clipped from V and 6 bases from J, the junction kept 6 bases outside the gene matches. CDR1 is LGHNA and CDR2 is YNFKEQ in the germline V gene. The CDR3 sequence is 16 residues long. Here the CDR3 DNA reads TGTGCCAGCAGCCAAGGTAGACTAGCGGGGGGTCTCGAGCAGTACTTC. Its translation is CASSQGRLAGGLEQYF.

V usage is TRBV5-1 and J usage is TRBJ1-4; 9 nucleotides match TRBD1. Germline V gene lookup returns CDR1 SGHRS and CDR2 YFSETQ. V was pared by 1 base and J by 4 bases, with 5 bases of the junction left unmatched. The CDR3 totals 16 residues. The CDR3 sequence is CASSLLGTGNNEKLFF. CDR3 nucleotide sequence: TGCGCCAGCAGCTTGCTGGGGACAGGGAATAATGAAAAACTGTTTTTT. Supplemented by reference TRBV5-1 and TRBJ1-4, the full variable domain reads KAGVTQTPRYLIKTRGQQVTLSCSPISGHRSVSWYQQTPGQGLQFLFEYFSETQRNKGNFPGRFSGRQFSNSRSEMNVSTLELGDSALYLCASSLLGTGNNEKLFFGSGTQLSVL.

The rearrangement joins TRBV6-1 to TRBJ1-1; tentatively, D is TRBD1 (6 bases). This CDR3 is 12 amino acids long. Germline V lookup: CDR1 MNHNS, CDR2 SASEGT. V lost 6 bases and J 6 bases, leaving 11 bases between the germline ends. The CDR3: CASRYRASEAFF. CDR3 sequence (DNA): TGTGCCAGCAGGTACAGGGCTTCTGAAGCTTTCTTT.

The chain couples TRBV5-1 to TRBJ1-4, with D perhaps matching TRBD1 (6 bases). The CDR3 length is 13 residues. Germline-derived CDR1 and CDR2 are SGHRS and YFSETQ. The V and J ends lost 4 bases and 8 bases respectively, with 12 bases between them. The CDR3 bases are TGCGCCAGCAGCACCCGACAGGAGGAAAAACTGTTTTTT. Encoded protein: CASSTRQEEKLFF.

V gene TRBV19 combines with J gene TRBJ1-2; the D gene is possibly TRBD1 (6 bases). The V gene's germline CDR1 is LNHDA and CDR2 SQIVND (reference sequence). Trimming stripped 3 bases from V and 2 bases from J, with 16 bases between. The CDR3 is made up of 16 amino acids. The CDR3 region has the DNA TGTGCCAGTAGTATGGATCAGGGGCGGGCGAACTATGGCTACACCTTC. This translates into CASSMDQGRANYGYTF.